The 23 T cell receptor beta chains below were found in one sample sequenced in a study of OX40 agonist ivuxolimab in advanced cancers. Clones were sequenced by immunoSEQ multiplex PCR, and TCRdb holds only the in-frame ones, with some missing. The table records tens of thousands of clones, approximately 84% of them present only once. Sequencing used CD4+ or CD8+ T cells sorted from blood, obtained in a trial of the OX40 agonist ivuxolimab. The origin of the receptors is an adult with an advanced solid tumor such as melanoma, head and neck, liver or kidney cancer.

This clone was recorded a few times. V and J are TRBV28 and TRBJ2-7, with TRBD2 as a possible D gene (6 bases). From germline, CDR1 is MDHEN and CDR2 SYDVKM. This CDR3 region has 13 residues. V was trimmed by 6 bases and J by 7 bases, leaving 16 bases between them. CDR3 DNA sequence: TGTGCCAGCAGCATATCCGGGGGACGGGAGCAGTACTTC. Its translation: CASSISGGREQYF.

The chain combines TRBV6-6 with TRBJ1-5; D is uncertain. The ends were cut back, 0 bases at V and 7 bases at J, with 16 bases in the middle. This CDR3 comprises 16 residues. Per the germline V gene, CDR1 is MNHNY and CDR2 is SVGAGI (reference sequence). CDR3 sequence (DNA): TGTGCCAGCAGTTACTCAGTACTGTCACAAGGGCAGCCCCAGCATTTT. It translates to CASSYSVLSQGQPQHF.

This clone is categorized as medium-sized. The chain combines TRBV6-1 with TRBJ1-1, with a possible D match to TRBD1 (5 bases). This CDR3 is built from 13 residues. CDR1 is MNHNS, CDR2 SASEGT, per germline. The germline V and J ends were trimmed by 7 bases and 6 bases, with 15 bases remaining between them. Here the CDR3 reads CASTWEGQAEAFF. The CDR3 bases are TGTGCCAGCACCTGGGAGGGGCAGGCTGAAGCTTTCTTT.

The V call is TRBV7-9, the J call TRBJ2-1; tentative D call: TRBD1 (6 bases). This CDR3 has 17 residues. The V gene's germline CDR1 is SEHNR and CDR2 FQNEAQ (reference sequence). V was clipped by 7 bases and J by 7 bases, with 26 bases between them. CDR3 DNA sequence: TGTGCCAGCACTTCTCCCCCTCTGGGCAGGGGTTTAAATGAGCAGTTCTTC. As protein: CASTSPPLGRGLNEQFF.

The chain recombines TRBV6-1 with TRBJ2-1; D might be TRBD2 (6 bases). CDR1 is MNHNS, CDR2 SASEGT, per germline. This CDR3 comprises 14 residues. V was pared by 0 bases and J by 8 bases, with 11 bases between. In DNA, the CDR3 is TGTGCCAGCAGTGAAGCCCGCCCGGGGGATGAGCAGTTCTTC. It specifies CASSEARPGDEQFF.

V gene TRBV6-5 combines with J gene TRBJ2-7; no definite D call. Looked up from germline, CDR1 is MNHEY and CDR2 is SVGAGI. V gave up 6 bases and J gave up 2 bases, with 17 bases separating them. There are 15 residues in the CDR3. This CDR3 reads CASSQQSFGPYEQYF. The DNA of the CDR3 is TGTGCCAGCAGCCAGCAGAGTTTCGGCCCCTACGAGCAGTACTTC.

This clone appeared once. CDR3 coding DNA: TGTGCCAGCAGTCCGTCGGGGGCCACCACAGATACGCAGTATTTT. It yields the protein CASSPSGATTDTQYF. V gene TRBV6-5 combines with J gene TRBJ2-3; D possibly uses TRBD1 or TRBD2 (6 bases each). Trimming stripped 5 bases from V and 2 bases from J, with 14 bases between. This CDR3 has 15 amino acids. The germline V gene has CDR1 MNHEY and CDR2 SVGAGI.

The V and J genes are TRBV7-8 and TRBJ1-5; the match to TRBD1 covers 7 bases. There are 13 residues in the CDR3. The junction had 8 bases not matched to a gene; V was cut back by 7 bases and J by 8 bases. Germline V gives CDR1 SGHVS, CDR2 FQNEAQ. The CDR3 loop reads CASTGQAREPQHF. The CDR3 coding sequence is TGTGCCAGCACCGGACAGGCACGGGAGCCCCAGCATTTT.

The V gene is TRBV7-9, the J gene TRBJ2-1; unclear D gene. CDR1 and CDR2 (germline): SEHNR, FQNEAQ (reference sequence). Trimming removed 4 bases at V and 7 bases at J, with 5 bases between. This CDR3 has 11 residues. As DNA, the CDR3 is TGTGCCAGCAGCTCCCCGAATGAGCAGTTCTTC. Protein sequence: CASSSPNEQFF.

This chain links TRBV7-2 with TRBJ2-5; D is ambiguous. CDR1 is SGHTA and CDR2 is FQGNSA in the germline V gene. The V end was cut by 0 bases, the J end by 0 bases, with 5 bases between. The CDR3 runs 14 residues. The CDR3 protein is CASSLAPHQETQYF. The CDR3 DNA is TGTGCCAGCAGCTTAGCGCCCCACCAAGAGACCCAGTACTTC.

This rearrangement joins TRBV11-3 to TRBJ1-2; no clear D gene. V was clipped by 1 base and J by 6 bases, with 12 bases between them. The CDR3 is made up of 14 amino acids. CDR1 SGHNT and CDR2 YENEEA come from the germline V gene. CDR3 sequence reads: CASSLVLTQDGYTF. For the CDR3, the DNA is TGTGCCAGCAGCTTAGTTCTGACTCAGGATGGCTACACCTTC.

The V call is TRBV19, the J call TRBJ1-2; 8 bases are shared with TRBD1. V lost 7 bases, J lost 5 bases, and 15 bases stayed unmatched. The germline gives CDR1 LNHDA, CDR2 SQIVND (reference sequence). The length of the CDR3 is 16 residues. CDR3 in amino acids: CASIPFDRGPAYGYTF. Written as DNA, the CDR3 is TGTGCCAGTATCCCCTTCGACAGGGGCCCTGCTTATGGCTACACCTTC.

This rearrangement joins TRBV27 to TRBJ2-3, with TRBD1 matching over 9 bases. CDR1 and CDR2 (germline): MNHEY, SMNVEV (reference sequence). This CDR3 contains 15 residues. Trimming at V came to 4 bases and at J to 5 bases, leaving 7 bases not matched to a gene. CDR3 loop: CASSSRQGEEDTQYF. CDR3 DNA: TGTGCCAGCAGTTCCCGACAGGGGGAAGAAGATACGCAGTATTTT.

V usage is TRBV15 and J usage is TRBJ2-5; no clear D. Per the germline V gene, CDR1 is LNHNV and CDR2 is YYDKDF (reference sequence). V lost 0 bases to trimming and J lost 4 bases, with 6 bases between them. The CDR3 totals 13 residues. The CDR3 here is CATSRDHRETQYF. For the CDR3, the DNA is TGTGCCACCAGCAGAGATCACCGAGAGACCCAGTACTTC.

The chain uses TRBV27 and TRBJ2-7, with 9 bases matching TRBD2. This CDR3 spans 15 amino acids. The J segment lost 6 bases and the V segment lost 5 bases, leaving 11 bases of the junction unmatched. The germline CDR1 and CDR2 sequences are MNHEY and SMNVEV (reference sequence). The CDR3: CASSPPGLAGSEQYF. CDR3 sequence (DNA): TGTGCCAGCAGTCCCCCCGGGCTAGCGGGATCCGAGCAGTACTTC.

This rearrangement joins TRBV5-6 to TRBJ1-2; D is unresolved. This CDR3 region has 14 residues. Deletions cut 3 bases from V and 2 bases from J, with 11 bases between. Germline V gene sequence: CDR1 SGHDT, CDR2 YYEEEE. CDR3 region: CASSSESGNYGYTF. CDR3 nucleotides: TGTGCCAGCAGCTCCGAATCGGGGAACTATGGCTACACCTTC. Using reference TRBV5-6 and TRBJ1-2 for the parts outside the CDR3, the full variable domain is DAGVTQSPTHLIKTRGQQVTLRCSPKSGHDTVSWYQQALGQGPQFIFQYYEEEERQRGNFPDRFSGHQFPNYSSELNVNALLLGDSALYLCASSSESGNYGYTFGSGTRLTVV.

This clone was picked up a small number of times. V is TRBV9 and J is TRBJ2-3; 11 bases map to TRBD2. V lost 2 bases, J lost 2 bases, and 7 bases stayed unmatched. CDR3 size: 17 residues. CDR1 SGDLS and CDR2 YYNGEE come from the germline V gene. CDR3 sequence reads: CASSVKIAGGPTDTQYF. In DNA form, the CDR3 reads TGTGCCAGCAGCGTGAAGATAGCGGGGGGGCCCACAGATACGCAGTATTTT.

CDR3: CASPEVSGRTDTQYF. In DNA, the CDR3 is TGTGCCAGCCCCGAGGTTAGCGGACGCACAGATACGCAGTATTTT. The V and J genes are TRBV7-9 and TRBJ2-3, with a possible D match to TRBD2 (6 bases). Per germline, CDR1 SEHNR and CDR2 FQNEAQ (reference sequence). The V end was cut by 8 bases, the J end by 1 base, with 16 bases between. CDR3 size: 15 residues.

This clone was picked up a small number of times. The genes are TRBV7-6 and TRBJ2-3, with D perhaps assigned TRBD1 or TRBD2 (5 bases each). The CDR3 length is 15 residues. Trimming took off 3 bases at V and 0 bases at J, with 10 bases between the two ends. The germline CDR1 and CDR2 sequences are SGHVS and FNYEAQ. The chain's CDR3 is CASSFRDGSTDTQYF. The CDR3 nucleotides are TGTGCCAGCAGCTTCCGGGACGGAAGCACAGATACGCAGTATTTT.

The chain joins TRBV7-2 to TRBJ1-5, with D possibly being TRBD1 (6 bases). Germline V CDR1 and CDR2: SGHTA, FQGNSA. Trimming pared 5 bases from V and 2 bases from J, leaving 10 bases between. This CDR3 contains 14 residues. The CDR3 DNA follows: TGTGCCAGCAGCGCCTACAGGGGCAATCAGCCCCAGCATTTT. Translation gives CASSAYRGNQPQHF.

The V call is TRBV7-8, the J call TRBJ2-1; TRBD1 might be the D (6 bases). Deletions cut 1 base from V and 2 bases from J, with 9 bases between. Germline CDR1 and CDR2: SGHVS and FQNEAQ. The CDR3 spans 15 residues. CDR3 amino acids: CASSLDGGPYNEQFF. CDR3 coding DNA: TGTGCCAGCAGCTTAGATGGGGGCCCCTACAATGAGCAGTTCTTC.

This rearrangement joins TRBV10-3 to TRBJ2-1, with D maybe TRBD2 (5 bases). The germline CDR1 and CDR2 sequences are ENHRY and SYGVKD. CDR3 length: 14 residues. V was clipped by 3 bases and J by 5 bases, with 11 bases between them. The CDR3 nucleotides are TGTGCCATCAGTGATGGAGGATTCAACAATGAGCAGTTCTTC. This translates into CAISDGGFNNEQFF.

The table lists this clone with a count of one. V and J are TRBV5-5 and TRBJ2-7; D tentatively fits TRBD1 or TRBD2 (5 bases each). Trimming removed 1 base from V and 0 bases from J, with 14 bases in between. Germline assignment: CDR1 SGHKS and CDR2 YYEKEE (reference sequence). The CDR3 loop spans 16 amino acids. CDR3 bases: TGTGCCAGCAGCTTGCTGGGTAGGGACCCCTCCTACGAGCAGTACTTC. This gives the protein CASSLLGRDPSYEQYF.